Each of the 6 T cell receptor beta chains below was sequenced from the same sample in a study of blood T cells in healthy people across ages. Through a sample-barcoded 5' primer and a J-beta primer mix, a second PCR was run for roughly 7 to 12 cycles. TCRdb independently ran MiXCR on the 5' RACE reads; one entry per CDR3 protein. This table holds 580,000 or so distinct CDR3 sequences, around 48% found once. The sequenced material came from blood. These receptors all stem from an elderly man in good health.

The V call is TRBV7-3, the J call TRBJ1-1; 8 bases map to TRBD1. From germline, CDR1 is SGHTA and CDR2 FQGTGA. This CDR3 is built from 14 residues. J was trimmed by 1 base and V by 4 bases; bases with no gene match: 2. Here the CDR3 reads CASSSGGWNTEAFF. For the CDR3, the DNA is TGTGCCAGCAGCTCAGGGGGCTGGAACACTGAAGCTTTCTTT.

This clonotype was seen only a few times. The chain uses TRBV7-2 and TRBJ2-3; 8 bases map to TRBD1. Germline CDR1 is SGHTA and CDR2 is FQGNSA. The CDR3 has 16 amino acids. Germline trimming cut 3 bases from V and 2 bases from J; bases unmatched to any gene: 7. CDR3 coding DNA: TGTGCCAGCAGCTTTGGACAGGGAAGGGTCACAGATACGCAGTATTTT. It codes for CASSFGQGRVTDTQYF. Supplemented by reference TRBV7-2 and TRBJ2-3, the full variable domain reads GAGVSQSPSNKVTEKGKDVELRCDPISGHTALYWYRQSLGQGLEFLIYFQGNSAPDKSGLPSDRFSAERTGGSVSTLTIQRTQQEDSAVYLCASSFGQGRVTDTQYFGPGTRLTVL.

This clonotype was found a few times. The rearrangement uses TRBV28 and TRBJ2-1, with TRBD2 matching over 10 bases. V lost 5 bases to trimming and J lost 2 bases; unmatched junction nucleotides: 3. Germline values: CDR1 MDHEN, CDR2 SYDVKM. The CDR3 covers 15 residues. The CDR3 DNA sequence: TGTGCCAGCAGTCCACTAGCGGGGACCTACAATGAGCAGTTCTTC. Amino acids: CASSPLAGTYNEQFF.

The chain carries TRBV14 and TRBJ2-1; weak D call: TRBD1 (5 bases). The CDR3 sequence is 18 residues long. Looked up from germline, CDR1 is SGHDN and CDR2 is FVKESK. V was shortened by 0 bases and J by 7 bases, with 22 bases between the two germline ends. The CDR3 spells CASSQDLRQTEVGNEQFF. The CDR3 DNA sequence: TGTGCCAGCAGCCAAGACCTCCGACAGACCGAGGTTGGGAATGAGCAGTTCTTC. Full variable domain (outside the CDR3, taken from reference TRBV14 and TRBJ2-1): EAGVTQFPSHSVIEKGQTVTLRCDPISGHDNLYWYRRVMGKEIKFLLHFVKESKQDESGMPNNRFLAERTGGTYSTLKVQPAELEDSGVYFCASSQDLRQTEVGNEQFFGPGTRLTVL.

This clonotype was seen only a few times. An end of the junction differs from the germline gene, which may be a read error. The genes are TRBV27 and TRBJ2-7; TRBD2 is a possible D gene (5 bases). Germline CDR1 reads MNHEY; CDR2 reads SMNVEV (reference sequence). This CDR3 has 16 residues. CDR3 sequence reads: CACSFEGPPISYEQYF. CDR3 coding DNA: TGTGCCTGCAGTTTCGAGGGTCCCCCAATTTCCTACGAGCAGTACTTC.

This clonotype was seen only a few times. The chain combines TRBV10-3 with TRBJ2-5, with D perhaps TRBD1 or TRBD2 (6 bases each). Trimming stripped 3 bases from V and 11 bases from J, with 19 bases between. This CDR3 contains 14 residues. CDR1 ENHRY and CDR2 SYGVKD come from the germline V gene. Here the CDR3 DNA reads TGTGCCATCAGTGACCCGACAGGAGCGGGTGGGCAGTACTTC. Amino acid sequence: CAISDPTGAGGQYF.